The rows below give T cell receptor beta chains drawn from one sample of a study of cytomegalovirus exposure and HLA in healthy donors. The method was immunoSEQ multiplex PCR; TCRdb's version includes in-frame clones alone and lacks a portion of them. The sample records some 91,000 clones, approximately 86% being singletons. The source material was PBMCs. These receptors all come from a man aged 25-45 years in good health and CMV-seropositive. Both conserved end residues are part of each CDR3. D genes are given only for firm matches. Clone sizes are given selectively: once, few, many, or a class where the clone is expanded.

J gene	V gene	D gene	clone size	CDR3 protein	CDR3 DNA
TRBJ2-7	TRBV5-4	-	-	CASSLASDRGAYEQYF	TGTGCCAGCAGCTTGGCGTCGGACAGAGGGGCCTACGAGCAGTACTTC
TRBJ2-7	TRBV5-1	-	-	CASSFSSGSRYDEQYF	TGCGCCAGCAGCTTCTCCTCCGGGAGTAGGTATGACGAGCAGTACTTC
TRBJ1-2	TRBV6-5	-	-	CASSYSDSRGPYGYTF	TGTGCCAGCAGTTACTCGGACAGCAGGGGACCCTATGGCTACACCTTC
TRBJ2-3	TRBV19	-	-	CASSPQGADTQYF	TGTGCCAGTAGTCCTCAGGGCGCAGATACGCAGTATTTT
TRBJ1-3	TRBV28	-	-	CASRGDTSGNTIYF	TGTGCCAGCAGGGGAGACACCTCTGGAAACACCATATATTTT
TRBJ2-7	TRBV7-8	TRBD2	-	CASSLETSGLSYEQYF	TGTGCCAGCAGCTTAGAAACTAGCGGCCTCTCCTACGAGCAGTACTTC
TRBJ2-1	TRBV5-1	TRBD2	-	CASRNTRADSGRADNEQFF	TGCGCCAGCAGAAACACCCGGGCTGATAGCGGGAGGGCGGACAATGAGCAGTTCTTC
TRBJ1-2	TRBV25-1	TRBD1	-	CASSEFFDRGHGYTF	TGTGCCAGCAGTGAATTTTTCGACAGGGGGCATGGCTACACCTTC
TRBJ1-5	TRBV5-1	-	-	CASSPVGPDQPQHF	TGCGCCAGCAGCCCTGTTGGGCCCGATCAGCCCCAGCATTTT
TRBJ1-2	TRBV6-6	TRBD1	-	CASSYPGQGAGYTF	TGTGCCAGCAGTTACCCCGGACAGGGGGCGGGCTACACCTTC
TRBJ2-7	TRBV4-2	TRBD1	-	CASSQDEGGPSYEQYF	TGTGCCAGCAGCCAGGATGAAGGGGGCCCCTCCTACGAGCAGTACTTC
TRBJ1-2	TRBV27	-	-	CASSSNYPDSNYGYTF	TGTGCCAGCAGTTCCAACTATCCGGACAGTAACTATGGCTACACCTTC
TRBJ2-2	TRBV13	TRBD2	-	CASSTEVAGVFGELFF	TGTGCCAGCAGCACGGAGGTAGCGGGAGTGTTCGGGGAGCTGTTTTTT
TRBJ1-1	TRBV6-1	-	-	CASSVYTTNTEAFF	TGTGCCAGCAGTGTTTACACAACGAACACTGAAGCTTTCTTT
TRBJ2-7	TRBV7-2	TRBD2	-	CASSREPSGSDEQYF	TGTGCCAGCAGCCGAGAGCCTAGCGGGAGCGACGAGCAGTACTTC
TRBJ2-7	TRBV29-1	TRBD1	once	CSAGQGFYEQYF	TGCAGCGCGGGACAGGGGTTCTACGAGCAGTACTTC
TRBJ1-3	TRBV5-1	TRBD1	-	CASSGGTGPGNTIYF	TGCGCCAGCAGCGGCGGGACAGGGCCTGGAAACACCATATATTTT
TRBJ1-2	TRBV9	-	-	CASSPRTGYGYTF	TGTGCCAGCAGCCCCCGCACCGGCTATGGCTACACCTTC
TRBJ1-1	TRBV7-2	-	-	CASSLYPLRNTEAFF	TGTGCCAGCAGCTTATACCCCTTGCGGAACACTGAAGCTTTCTTT
TRBJ1-2	TRBV5-1	TRBD1	-	CASSDGQGAYGYTF	TGCGCCAGCAGCGACGGACAGGGCGCCTATGGCTACACCTTC
TRBJ2-2	TRBV5-1	TRBD2	-	CASKTAGDTGELFF	TGCGCCAGCAAGACAGCGGGAGACACCGGGGAGCTGTTTTTT
TRBJ2-7	TRBV7-2	TRBD2	few	CASSLGLAGAHEQYF	TGTGCCAGCAGCTTAGGTCTAGCGGGAGCTCACGAGCAGTACTTC
TRBJ2-5	TRBV16	-	once	CASSQSAPQETQYF	TGTGCCAGCAGCCAATCGGCACCTCAAGAGACCCAGTACTTC
TRBJ2-7	TRBV15	-	-	CATRGPSSYEQYF	TGTGCCACGAGAGGCCCGAGCTCCTACGAGCAGTACTTC
TRBJ1-2	TRBV6-5	-	-	CASGLSYGYTF	TGTGCCAGCGGTTTGAGCTATGGCTACACCTTC